Below are 28 T cell receptor beta chains sequenced from a single sample in a study of shared clonotypes between healthy human individuals. Sequencing was performed with immunoSEQ multiplex PCR; in TCRdb, only in-frame clones are kept and a portion is missing. The profile shows hundreds of thousands of clones, 75% to 85% of them singletons. Sequencing was carried out using PBMCs. The receptor source for this set is a middle-aged woman in good health. Some clones in this sample may be carry-over from other donors' samples.

The CDR3 loop reads CAWKGGIGNTIYF. The CDR3 nucleotides are TGTGCCTGGAAGGGGGGAATTGGAAACACCATATATTTT. This chain uses TRBV30 with TRBJ1-3; maybe TRBD1 (6 bases). Germline assignment: CDR1 GTSNPN and CDR2 SVGIG (reference sequence). Trimming stripped 4 bases from V and 3 bases from J, with 10 bases between. The CDR3 loop spans 13 amino acids.

The chain links TRBV15 to TRBJ2-3; 8 nucleotides line up with TRBD2. The V gene's germline CDR1 is LNHNV and CDR2 YYDKDF (reference sequence). CDR3 length: 15 residues. Losses at the gene ends were 0 bases for V and 4 bases for J; bases not matched to a gene: 3. The CDR3 nucleotides are TGTGCCACCAGCAGAGAGCTAGCGGGTGCAGATACGCAGTATTTT. It codes for CATSRELAGADTQYF.

This chain links TRBV10-3 with TRBJ2-7, with D possibly matching TRBD2 (5 bases). V lost 5 bases and J lost 0, with 11 bases in between. Per germline, CDR1 ENHRY and CDR2 SYGVKD. This CDR3 is 14 amino acids long. As DNA, the CDR3 is TGTGCCATCAGTTACGGGATCATCTCCTACGAGCAGTACTTC. This codes for CAISYGIISYEQYF.

This chain connects TRBV11-2 to TRBJ2-7, with 7 bases that match TRBD2. V was clipped by 1 base and J by 4 bases; unmatched bases: 10. The CDR3 is 16 residues long. In germline, CDR1 is SGHAT, CDR2 FQNNGV. CDR3 amino acids: CASSLGLAGAGYEQYF. The CDR3, as DNA: TGTGCCAGCAGCTTAGGACTAGCCGGAGCAGGTTACGAGCAGTACTTC.

This clone occurred once. CDR3 in DNA: TGTGCCAGCAGTTTCTTGGGGGAAAGTCAGCCCCAGCATTTT. This sequence encodes CASSFLGESQPQHF. The chain carries TRBV27 and TRBJ1-5, with D perhaps matching TRBD1 (5 bases). This CDR3 is built from 14 residues. V gave up 3 bases and J gave up 6 bases, with 12 bases separating them. Germline CDR1 is MNHEY and CDR2 is SMNVEV (reference sequence).

This chain links TRBV10-3 with TRBJ1-2; 8 positions agree with TRBD1. The CDR3 runs to 13 residues. From germline, CDR1 is ENHRY and CDR2 SYGVKD. Germline trimming cut 5 bases from V and 6 bases from J; bases unmatched to any gene: 5. DNA for the CDR3: TGTGCCATCAGTTCGGGACAGGCTGATGGCTACACCTTC. Amino acids: CAISSGQADGYTF.

The chain couples TRBV6-1 to TRBJ2-7; D may be TRBD2 (6 bases). The CDR3 is made up of 14 amino acids. Germline-derived CDR1 and CDR2 are MNHNS and SASEGT. V dropped 0 bases and J dropped 6 bases, with 12 bases sitting between them. Here the CDR3 DNA reads TGTGCCAGCAGTGAAGCGGTGAGCGGGTTCGAGCAGTACTTC. Translated, it gives CASSEAVSGFEQYF.

This chain joins TRBV7-9 and TRBJ1-1; TRBD1 agrees at 8 bases. V lost 4 bases, J lost 5 bases, and 3 bases stayed unmatched. The germline gives CDR1 SEHNR, CDR2 FQNEAQ (reference sequence). This CDR3 contains 13 residues. CDR3 protein: CASSSTGVTEAFF. In DNA, the CDR3 is TGTGCCAGCAGCTCGACAGGGGTGACTGAAGCTTTCTTT.

The rearrangement uses TRBV13 and TRBJ2-5; TRBD1 might be the D (7 bases). The DNA end lines up better with TRBJ2-7; the J call may be wrong. CDR3 length equals 16 residues. The germline CDR1 and CDR2 sequences are PRHDT and FYEKMQ (reference sequence). The CDR3 sequence: CASSLARDRDWNEQYF. Here the CDR3 DNA reads TGTGCCAGCAGCTTAGCGCGGGACAGAGATTGGAACGAGCAGTACTTC.

V usage is TRBV6-1 and J usage is TRBJ2-7, with D uncertain. There are 13 residues in the CDR3. Trimming took 7 bases from V and 0 from J, leaving 10 bases between them. Germline V gene lookup returns CDR1 MNHNS and CDR2 SASEGT. The CDR3 region is CASTFVGSYEQYF. The CDR3 nucleotides are TGTGCCAGCACTTTCGTAGGCTCCTACGAGCAGTACTTC.

The V and J genes are TRBV2 and TRBJ2-7; maybe TRBD1 (5 bases). Germline V gives CDR1 SNHLY, CDR2 FYNNEI. Trimming removed 10 bases from V and 0 bases from J, with 10 bases in between. The CDR3 covers 12 residues. The CDR3 DNA reads as TGTGCCATCGGCGGACACTCCTACGAGCAGTACTTC. This gives the protein CAIGGHSYEQYF.

The genes are TRBV19 and TRBJ2-7; possibly TRBD2 for D (6 bases). The CDR3 is 15 amino acids. Germline V gene data show CDR1 as LNHDA and CDR2 as SQIVND (reference sequence). Trimming removed 1 base at V and 2 bases at J, with 12 bases between. CDR3 bases: TGTGCCAGTAGTATAGTCAATAGCGGAGCCTACGAGCAGTACTTC. This translates into CASSIVNSGAYEQYF.

The gene calls are TRBV5-5 and TRBJ2-2; possibly TRBD2 for D (6 bases). CDR3 size: 14 residues. Looked up from germline, CDR1 is SGHKS and CDR2 is YYEKEE (reference sequence). V shed 1 base and J shed 6 bases, with 10 bases lying between them. This CDR3 reads CASSLWRDSGELFF. The CDR3 coding sequence is TGTGCCAGCAGCTTGTGGCGGGACTCCGGGGAGCTGTTTTTT.

J is TRBJ2-1 and V is TRBV28, with unresolved D. In germline, CDR1 is MDHEN, CDR2 SYDVKM. V gave up 7 bases and J gave up 7 bases, with 20 bases separating them. The CDR3 totals 15 residues. The CDR3 here is CASTTVLNGGNEQFF. The CDR3, as DNA: TGTGCCAGCACCACAGTTCTCAACGGTGGGAATGAGCAGTTCTTC. The variable domain in full, with the rest retrieved from reference TRBV28 and TRBJ2-1, is DVKVTQSSRYLVKRTGEKVFLECVQDMDHENMFWYRQDPGLGLRLIYFSYDVKMKEKGDIPEGYSVSREKKERFSLILESASTNQTSMYLCASTTVLNGGNEQFFGPGTRLTVL.

In this sample, this clone turned up once. This sequence joins TRBV7-9 and TRBJ2-7, with D perhaps given as TRBD1 or TRBD2 (6 bases each). The V end was cut by 5 bases, the J end by 9 bases, with 23 bases between. CDR1 is SEHNR, CDR2 FQNEAQ, per germline (reference sequence). The CDR3 is 15 amino acids. This CDR3 is CASSPSRGDELRQYF. The CDR3 coding sequence is TGTGCCAGCAGCCCTTCGAGGGGGGACGAGCTCCGGCAGTACTTC.

The CDR3 loop reads CASSPGSFNYGYTF. The CDR3 DNA is TGTGCCAGCAGCCCGGGGTCTTTTAACTATGGCTACACCTTC. The V gene is TRBV9, the J gene TRBJ1-2; D call uncertain. CDR3 length: 14 amino acids. In germline, CDR1 is SGDLS, CDR2 YYNGEE. V dropped 4 bases and J dropped 1 base, with 11 bases sitting between them.

This clone was recorded only once. V is TRBV6-1 and J is TRBJ2-2; D is unresolved. CDR3 length: 12 amino acids. V lost 3 bases, J lost 3 bases, and 2 bases lay in between. Germline CDR1 is MNHNS and CDR2 is SASEGT. The CDR3 sequence: CASSDYTGELFF. CDR3 DNA sequence: TGTGCCAGCAGTGATTACACCGGGGAGCTGTTTTTT.

The J gene is TRBJ2-1, the V gene TRBV7-2; a possible D gene is TRBD2 (6 bases). Germline-derived CDR1 and CDR2 are SGHTA and FQGNSA. The CDR3 covers 15 residues. V was cut by 5 bases and J by 12 bases, with 23 bases left in between. The CDR3 bases are TGTGCCAGCAGCCCCCCCGGGACTCAGACCGTGAGGCAGTTCTTC. Its protein product is CASSPPGTQTVRQFF.

In its sample, this clone was seen once. The J gene is TRBJ1-1, the V gene TRBV6-5; 7 bases align to TRBD1. Trimming removed 6 bases from V and 6 bases from J; junction bases left unmatched: 13. The CDR3 is 15 residues long. Germline V lookup: CDR1 MNHEY, CDR2 SVGAGI. CDR3 in amino acids: CASRREQGMAAEAFF. CDR3 coding DNA: TGTGCCAGCAGACGGGAACAGGGGATGGCGGCTGAAGCTTTCTTT.

The chain carries TRBV30 and TRBJ2-3, with 11 bases lining up with TRBD2. CDR1 GTSNPN and CDR2 SVGIG come from the germline V gene (reference sequence). V trimming: 2 bases; J trimming: 2 bases; junction bases outside the gene matches: 6. CDR3 length: 16 residues. The CDR3 reads CAWSLRLAGYTDTQYF. The DNA of the CDR3 is TGTGCCTGGAGTTTACGACTAGCGGGGTACACAGATACGCAGTATTTT. Variable domain in full (rest from reference TRBV30 and TRBJ2-3): SQTIHQWPATLVQPVGSPLSLECTVEGTSNPNLYWYRQAAGRGLQLLFYSVGIGQISSEVPQNLSASRPQDRQFILSSKKLLLSDSGFYLCAWSLRLAGYTDTQYFGPGTRLTVL.

V and J are TRBV5-8 and TRBJ2-2; 7 nucleotides match TRBD2. Trimming at V came to 0 bases and at J to 6 bases, leaving 8 bases not matched to a gene. Germline CDR1 and CDR2: SGHTS and YDEGEE. This CDR3 contains 16 residues. The CDR3 protein is CASSLDVGGPPGELFF. DNA of the CDR3: TGTGCCAGCAGCTTGGATGTGGGAGGGCCCCCCGGGGAGCTGTTTTTT.

V usage is TRBV15 and J usage is TRBJ1-2; D is undetermined. With 5 bases removed from V and 5 bases from J, the gap between germline ends came to 18 bases. The CDR3 runs to 15 residues. Germline CDR1 is LNHNV and CDR2 is YYDKDF (reference sequence). CDR3 loop: CATSRRPQAQYGYTF. CDR3 nucleotides: TGTGCCACCAGCCGGCGGCCCCAGGCTCAATATGGCTACACCTTC.

The V call is TRBV25-1, the J call TRBJ1-1; D is unresolved. CDR1 is MGHDK, CDR2 SYGVNS, per germline. CDR3 length: 13 residues. Trimming took off 3 bases at V and 6 bases at J, with 11 bases between the two ends. CDR3 amino acids: CASSDALRAEAFF. CDR3 nucleotides: TGTGCCAGCAGTGACGCCTTGCGGGCTGAAGCTTTCTTT.

As regards this clone: The junction differs from germline at one of its ends, possibly a read error. The chain combines TRBV7-3 with TRBJ1-5; TRBD1 is a possible D gene (5 bases). The CDR3 is 13 residues long. In germline, CDR1 is SGHTA, CDR2 FQGTGA. DNA for the CDR3: TGTGCTAGCAGCTTAAGCAGGGATCAGCCCCAGCATTTT. Protein product: CASSLSRDQPQHF.

This chain connects TRBV27 to TRBJ2-6; D gene uncertain. The CDR3 runs to 14 residues. The V gene's germline CDR1 is MNHEY and CDR2 SMNVEV (reference sequence). V was trimmed by 6 bases and J by 0 bases, leaving 6 bases between them. CDR3 in DNA: TGTGCCAGCAGGCAAAGCTCTGGGGCCAACGTCCTGACTTTC. This translates into CASRQSSGANVLTF.

This chain connects TRBV11-2 to TRBJ2-2; a possible D gene is TRBD2 (6 bases). Looked up from germline, CDR1 is SGHAT and CDR2 is FQNNGV. V lost 0 bases and J 2 bases, leaving 7 bases between the germline ends. The CDR3 is 15 amino acids. This CDR3 is CASSLDGRNTGELFF. DNA of the CDR3: TGTGCCAGCAGCTTAGACGGGAGAAACACCGGGGAGCTGTTTTTT. The full variable domain, in which reference TRBV11-2 and TRBJ2-2 provide the parts outside the CDR3, is EAGVAQSPRYKIIEKRQSVAFWCNPISGHATLYWYQQILGQGPKLLIQFQNNGVVDDSQLPKDRFSAERLKGVDSTLKIQPAKLEDSAVYLCASSLDGRNTGELFFGEGSRLTVL.

V gene TRBV30 combines with J gene TRBJ2-3; no firm D call. CDR1 GTSNPN and CDR2 SVGIG come from the germline V gene (reference sequence). CDR3 length: 14 amino acids. V lost 0 bases, J lost 2 bases, and 9 bases lay in between. CDR3 protein: CAWSVLTYTDTQYF. CDR3 bases: TGTGCCTGGAGTGTGCTGACCTACACAGATACGCAGTATTTT.

The CDR3 bases are TGTGCCAGCAGCCGCTATGGACAGGGGGCGACCGGGGAGCTGTTTTTT. Translated: CASSRYGQGATGELFF. The chain links TRBV7-9 to TRBJ2-2; 11 bases are shared with TRBD1. Trimming removed 5 bases from V and 5 bases from J; junction bases left unmatched: 7. Germline loops: CDR1 SEHNR, CDR2 FQNEAQ (reference sequence). This CDR3 contains 16 residues.